These T cell receptor beta chains were read from a single sample in a study of T cells in localized non-small cell lung cancer. Clones were read by immunoSEQ multiplex PCR, and TCRdb kept only the in-frame ones, dropping some. The table has over 20,000 clones, approximately 91% seen once. The starting material was peripheral blood mononuclear cells, obtained before any cancer treatment. The origin of the receptors is a male donor older than 55 with stage II lung adenocarcinoma. Both conserved end residues are part of each CDR3. A D gene is named only where the DNA matches it firmly. Clone size is given for some rows only: seen once, a few or many times, or a class if the clone is expanded.

J | size | D | V | DNA | CDR3
TRBJ1-5 | . | . | TRBV6-1 | TGTGCCAGCAGTGAAGAGAGTCAGCCCCAGCATTTT | CASSEESQPQHF
TRBJ1-4 | . | . | TRBV15 | TGTGCCACCAGCTTTGGGTACACTAATGAAAAACTGTTTTTT | CATSFGYTNEKLFF
TRBJ2-5 | . | . | TRBV5-6 | TGTGCCAGCAGCCGACAAGAGACCCAGTACTTC | CASSRQETQYF
TRBJ2-7 | once | TRBD1 | TRBV10-3 | TGTGCCATCAGTAGACAGGGTTCGGACTACGAGCAGTACTTC | CAISRQGSDYEQYF
TRBJ2-3 | . | TRBD1 | TRBV5-1 | TGCGCCAGCAGCAACTCCGGACAGGAGACAGATACGCAGTATTTT | CASSNSGQETDTQYF
TRBJ1-2 | . | TRBD1 | TRBV28 | TGTGCCAGCAGTTTTCCCGACAGGGGAAGTGGCTACACCTTC | CASSFPDRGSGYTF
TRBJ2-7 | . | TRBD2 | TRBV28 | TGTGCCAGCAGTCGAGCTAGCGGGAGCAGGGGGGAGCAGTACTTC | CASSRASGSRGEQYF
TRBJ2-7 | . | . | TRBV18 | TGTGCCAGCTCTCCCCGGAGAAGCGGTCACTCCTACGAGCAGTACTTC | CASSPRRSGHSYEQYF
TRBJ1-2 | . | . | TRBV9 | TGTGCCAGCAGCGATCGTAGTGGGAGATATGGCTACACCTTC | CASSDRSGRYGYTF
TRBJ2-1 | . | . | TRBV6-1 | TGTGCCAGCAGTGAAACTAGAGAGTATTACAATGAGCAGTTCTTC | CASSETREYYNEQFF
TRBJ1-4 | . | TRBD1 | TRBV5-1 | TGCGCCAGCAGCAATTCTGGACAGGGGGAAAAACTGTTTTTT | CASSNSGQGEKLFF
TRBJ2-7 | . | . | TRBV28 | TGTGCCAGCAGTCTCACGTACTTATACGAGCAGTACTTC | CASSLTYLYEQYF
TRBJ1-1 | . | . | TRBV11-2 | TGTGCCAGCAGCTTAGAAAGGCTTATTGGGGGGTACGGTGAAGCTTTCTTT | CASSLERLIGGYGEAFF
TRBJ2-3 | . | . | TRBV27 | TGTGCCAGCAGTTTAATGCCCCAGGGAGTAGATACGCAGTATTTT | CASSLMPQGVDTQYF
TRBJ1-1 | . | TRBD1 | TRBV4-2 | TGTGCCAGCAGCCCCGGGACAGAAGTATGGGTTCCCAGGAACACTGAAGCTTTCTTT | CASSPGTEVWVPRNTEAFF
TRBJ2-3 | . | . | TRBV19 | TGTGCCAGTAGTTCTAGGTCCCACACAGATACGCAGTATTTT | CASSSRSHTDTQYF
TRBJ2-4 | . | . | TRBV6-1 | TGTGCCAGCTCCGGGGGTATGGGAAACATTCAGTACTTC | CASSGGMGNIQYF
TRBJ2-3 | once | . | TRBV21-1 | TGTGCCAGCAGCGACAGAGGGGGGACAGATCCTAGCACAGATACGCAGTATTTT | CASSDRGGTDPSTDTQYF
TRBJ2-1 | . | TRBD2 | TRBV7-2 | TGTGCCAGCAGCCCGACGGGGGGACTAGCGGGAAATCGGTTGCAGTTCTTC | CASSPTGGLAGNRLQFF
TRBJ2-1 | . | TRBD2 | TRBV19 | TGTGCCAGTAGTGGGAGGGGTGGGTTCTCCCAGGACAATGAGCAGTTCTTC | CASSGRGGFSQDNEQFF
TRBJ1-3 | . | . | TRBV6-5 | TGTGCCAGCAGACAGGTCCGCTCTGGAAACACCATATATTTT | CASRQVRSGNTIYF
TRBJ2-2 | . | . | TRBV5-1 | TGCGCCAGCAGCTTGGAGGCGGATACCGGGGAGCTGTTTTTT | CASSLEADTGELFF
TRBJ2-6 | . | . | TRBV4-1 | TGCGCCAGCACCCACTTGGGGGGGGCCAACGTCCTGACTTTC | CASTHLGGANVLTF
TRBJ2-1 | hyperexpanded | TRBD1 | TRBV14 | TGTGCCAGCAGCCATATTCCGGGACAGGGCGACAATGAGCAGTTCTTC | CASSHIPGQGDNEQFF
TRBJ2-7 | . | . | TRBV29-1 | TGCAGCGTTTGGGGCACAGGCTCCACCTACGAGCAGTACTTC | CSVWGTGSTYEQYF
TRBJ2-7 | . | TRBD2 | TRBV6-6 | TGTGCCAGCAGAAATAGCGGGGCCTCCTACGAGCAGTACTTC | CASRNSGASYEQYF
TRBJ1-3 | . | . | TRBV15 | TGTGCCACCAGCAGATTTGGGATCTCTGGAAACACCATATATTTT | CATSRFGISGNTIYF
TRBJ1-5 | . | . | TRBV28 | TGTGCCAGCAGTTTATCCCCCAGGCCACGGACTTCAAATCAGCCCCAGCATTTT | CASSLSPRPRTSNQPQHF
TRBJ1-5 | . | . | TRBV2 | TGTGCCAGCGGGATCGGATATCAGCCCCAGCATTTT | CASGIGYQPQHF
TRBJ1-1 | few | . | TRBV2 | TGTGCCAGCAGGACAGACGTTAACACTGAAGCTTTCTTT | CASRTDVNTEAFF
TRBJ2-2 | . | TRBD1 | TRBV19 | TGTGCCAGCCTAAGACAGGGTCGGGCCGGGGAGCTGTTTTTT | CASLRQGRAGELFF
TRBJ1-1 | . | . | TRBV15 | TGTGCCACCAGACAGAGTATTAACACTGAAGCTTTCTTT | CATRQSINTEAFF
TRBJ1-5 | few | TRBD1 | TRBV7-2 | TGTGCCAGCAGCCCACGGACAGGGAACCAGCCCCAGCATTTT | CASSPRTGNQPQHF
TRBJ1-5 | . | . | TRBV19 | TGTGCCAGTAGTATACAGGGGCAGCCCCAGCATTTT | CASSIQGQPQHF